Given below is one TCR beta chain in context. What antigen it recognizes has not been identified. No clone much larger than this one lies a single base away; base qualities are absent. The data stem from a study of follicular helper T cells after annual influenza vaccination (dated by TCRdb to 2015 to 2018). About the full investigation: Blood was collected on days 0, 7 and 28 after each seasonal influenza vaccination. To study recall of cTfh clones, some subjects were followed across successive annual vaccinations spanning the 2013-2014, 2014-2015 and 2015-2016 seasons. One week after vaccination, a second recruited cohort of about eleven subjects (Table S1) displayed a similar ICOS+CD38+ cTfh response. Multi-year samples were available from six subjects, with four subjects covering two vaccination seasons and two subjects covering three seasons. The 2013-2014 samples were cryopreserved, while the 2015 samples were processed right after collection. General conclusions and limits of the study: Day 7 ICOS+CD38+ clones were most often found later in ICOS-CD38- cTfh, suggesting that subset may serve as a memory reservoir. Rare clonotypes could not be sampled because productive TCRB sequences were recovered from only roughly 10-20% of the analyzed cells. ICOS+CD38+ cTfh clonality correlated with the frequency of that population, and its change correlated with the change in circulating plasmablast frequency. Successive annual vaccinations recalled a recurrent oligoclonal ICOS+CD38+ cTfh response that contained tetramer and AIM influenza-specific clonotypes.

Based on the germline V gene, the CDR1 and CDR2 sequences are MDHEN and SYDVKM. V is shortened by 5 bases, J by 4 bases, and the region joining them spans 11 bases. The CDR3, cysteine through phenylalanine, is 13 amino acids long. The kept DNA is CDR3 alone, 39 bases in frame from the first base. Libraries came from the immunoSEQ multiplex PCR assay. Adaptive Biotechnologies carried out TCRB amplification, library preparation, sequencing and preliminary bioinformatics at Survey level resolution. TCRB sequencing used multiplex PCR amplification of genomic DNA from sorted cTfh populations. On the authors' methods: Clonality was calculated in R as 1 minus normalized Shannon entropy, and the Gini index was calculated with the R package ineq. To get the overlap score, the summed counts of shared sequences were divided by the total counts of all sequences in both of the compared samples. Fisher's exact test, with an assumed theoretical repertoire of 10^7 TCRB sequences, was used to assess the significance of shared clonotypes. This immuneACCESS table, as held by TCRdb, lists in-frame sequences with V and J called but not all clones. Of the missing ones, under half trace to an unresolved V gene in checked studies; the others have no known cause. That table supplies the V and J calls and clone size; D and trimming were determined from the DNA. The sample table holds 7,500 to 10,000 clones, of which about 80% were seen once. Of the sample, approximately 3% falls within the top ten clones.

The sample's time point, from its label and the paper: 2014-2015 season, pre-vaccination. Adults received seasonal inactivated influenza vaccine (Fluvarix), and TCRB sequencing tracked sorted blood CD4 subsets before and after vaccination. To be eligible, subjects had to live in the community and must not have received influenza vaccine in the previous 6 months. Influenza vaccine contraindications, substance abuse, HIV/AIDS, active malignancy, immunomodulatory medication and active illness such as respiratory infection were included among the exclusion criteria. At each time point, somewhere between about 40 and 110 mL of blood was taken. Circulating Tfh were defined as non-naive CD4+CXCR5+PD-1+ cells, and these cells were sorted into ICOS+CD38+ and ICOS-CD38- fractions. Either Ficoll-Paque PLUS or SepMate separation was used to isolate PBMC. Before DNA was extracted, the cell subsets were sorted from PBMC using a BD FACS Aria.

The chain links TRBV28 with TRBJ1-2; the D gene remains uncertain. Specimen: CXCR5+ CD38- circulating T follicular helper cells from blood, collected on the day of influenza vaccination. In the paper's terms, the cell subset or site label means: circulating Tfh, non-naive CD4+CXCR5+PD-1+ (ICOS+CD38+ or ICOS-CD38-). This TCR was sampled from an adult who received the influenza vaccine. This receptor carries the CDR3 CASSETVLYGYTF. The bases read TGTGCCAGCAGTGAGACGGTTCTCTATGGCTACACCTTC.